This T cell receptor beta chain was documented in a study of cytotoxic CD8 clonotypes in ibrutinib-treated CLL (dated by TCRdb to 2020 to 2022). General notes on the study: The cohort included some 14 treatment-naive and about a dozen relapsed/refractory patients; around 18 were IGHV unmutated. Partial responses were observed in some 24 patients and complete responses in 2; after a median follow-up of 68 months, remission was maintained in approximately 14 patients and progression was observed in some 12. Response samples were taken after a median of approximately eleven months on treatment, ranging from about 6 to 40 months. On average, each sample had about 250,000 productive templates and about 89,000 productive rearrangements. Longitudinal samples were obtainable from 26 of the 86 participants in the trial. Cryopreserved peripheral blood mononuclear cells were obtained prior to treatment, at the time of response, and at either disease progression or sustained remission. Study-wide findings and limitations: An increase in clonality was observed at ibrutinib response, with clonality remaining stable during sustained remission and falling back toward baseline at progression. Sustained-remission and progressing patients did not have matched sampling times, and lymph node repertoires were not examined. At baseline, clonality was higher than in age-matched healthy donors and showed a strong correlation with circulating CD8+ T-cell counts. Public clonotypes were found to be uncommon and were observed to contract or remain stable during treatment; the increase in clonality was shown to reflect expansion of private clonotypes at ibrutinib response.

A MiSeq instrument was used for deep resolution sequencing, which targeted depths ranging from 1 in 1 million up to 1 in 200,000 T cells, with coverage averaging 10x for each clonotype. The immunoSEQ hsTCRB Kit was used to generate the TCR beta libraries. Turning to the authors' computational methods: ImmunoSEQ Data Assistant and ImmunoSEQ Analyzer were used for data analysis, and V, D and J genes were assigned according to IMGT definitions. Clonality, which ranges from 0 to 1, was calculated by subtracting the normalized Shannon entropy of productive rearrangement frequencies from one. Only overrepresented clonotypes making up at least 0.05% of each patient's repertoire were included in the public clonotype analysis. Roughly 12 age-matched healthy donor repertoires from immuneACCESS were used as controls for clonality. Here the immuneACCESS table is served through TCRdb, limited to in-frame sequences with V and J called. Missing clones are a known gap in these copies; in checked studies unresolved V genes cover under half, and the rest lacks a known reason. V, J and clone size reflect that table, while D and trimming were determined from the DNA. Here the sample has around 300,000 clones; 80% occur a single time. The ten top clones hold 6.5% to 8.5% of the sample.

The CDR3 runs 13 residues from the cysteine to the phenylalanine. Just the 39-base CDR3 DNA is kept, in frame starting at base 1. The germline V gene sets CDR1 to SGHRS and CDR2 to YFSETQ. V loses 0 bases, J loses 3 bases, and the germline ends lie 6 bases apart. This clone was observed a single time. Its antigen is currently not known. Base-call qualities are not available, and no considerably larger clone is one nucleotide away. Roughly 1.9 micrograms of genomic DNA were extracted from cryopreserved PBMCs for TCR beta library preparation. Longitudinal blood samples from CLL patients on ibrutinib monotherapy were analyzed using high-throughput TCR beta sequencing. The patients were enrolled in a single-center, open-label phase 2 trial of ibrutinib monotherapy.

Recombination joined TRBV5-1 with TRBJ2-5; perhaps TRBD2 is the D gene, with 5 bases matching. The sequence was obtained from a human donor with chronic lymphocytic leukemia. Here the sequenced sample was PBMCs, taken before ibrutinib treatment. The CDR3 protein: CASSLVREETQYF. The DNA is TGCGCCAGCAGCTTGGTGAGGGAAGAGACCCAGTACTTC.